This TCR beta chain is from a study of blood T cell repertoires in COVID-19. In the study overall: From the United States, Italy and Spain came samples of acute and convalescent COVID-19. From T cells, B-cell-depleted T cells, or PBMCs came the material, which was cDNA or gDNA.

Per the authors' pipeline: Reference gene primer amplification gave estimated nucleated cell counts. The data were produced by immunoSEQ multiplex PCR, yet TCRdb's version contains in-frame clones alone and is incomplete. V and J calls and clone size are as listed in that table; D and trimming were resolved from the DNA. Among more than 35,000 clones listed, more than 75% were seen once. CDR1 LGHNA and CDR2 YSLEER come from the germline V gene. This CDR3 is 14 amino acids long. Trimming left V 1 base short and J 0 bases short, with 6 bases between. The V and J genes are TRBV4-3 and TRBJ1-1, with unresolved D. The clonotype comes from an older man with acute or convalescent COVID-19. Sequencing was performed on peripheral blood. The CDR3 region has the DNA TGCGCCAGCAGCCAAGGCCAGATGAACACTGAAGCTTTCTTT. It specifies CASSQGQMNTEAFF.